The present entry profiles one T cell receptor (beta chain) with its context. Data came from immunoSEQ multiplex PCR; TCRdb stores just in-frame clones and leaves some out. The sample has 150,000 to 200,000 clones; about 86% are singletons. This sample stems from a study of blood T cell repertoires in COVID-19. As for the study in general: Some COVID-19 samples were acute and others convalescent; all came from the United States, Italy and Spain.

The specimen was peripheral blood. The TCR originated in a woman aged 70-85 years with COVID-19, enrolled during active disease.

This CDR3 is CASSGLAGIMVNEQFF. CDR3 sequence (DNA): TGTGCCAGCAGCGGACTAGCGGGAATCATGGTGAATGAGCAGTTCTTC. V gene TRBV6-2 or TRBV6-3 combines with J gene TRBJ2-1, with 12 bases aligning to TRBD2. The CDR3 is made up of 16 amino acids. V lost 6 bases, J lost 7 bases, and 10 bases stayed unmatched. Germline CDR1 and CDR2: MNHEY and SVGEGT.